The rows below give T cell receptor beta chains drawn from one sample of a study of T cells in Graves' hyperthyroidism and ophthalmopathy. TCRdb redid the calling of the multiplex PCR reads with MiXCR, one entry per CDR3 protein. This table has around 300,000 distinct CDR3 sequences, about 15% appearing once. Sequenced input: blood. Receptors originate from a woman aged 50 to 60 with Graves' hyperthyroidism that later progressed to Graves' ophthalmopathy. Both conserved end residues are trimmed from each CDR3.

v_gene | CDR3aa
TRBV5-1 | ASSRLGTGYNSPLH
TRBV10-1 | ASTSGTEEQY
TRBV28 | ASRVGRPLINDYT
TRBV20-1 | SPLAGGSTQGAYEQY
TRBV11-2 | ASSLVGQISYEQY
TRBV9 | ASSSSEGGREKLF
TRBV20-1 | SARRGYEQY
TRBV29-1 | SVLLRDRIQETQY
TRBV2 | ASSEPRAHSGNTIY
TRBV6-1 | ASSNTGKISYEQY
TRBV25-1 | ASRTTGRGNTEAF
TRBV9 | ASSKGGSTEAF
TRBV2 | ASSEALRRDANQPQH
TRBV10-3 | AIRRDTHYGYT
TRBV24-1 | ATSETQGYTDTQY
TRBV7-3 | ASSLANIDSYEQY
TRBV12-3/TRBV12-4 | ASRTSGNPYNEQF
TRBV12-3/TRBV12-4 | ASSSSLRRPYGYT
TRBV5-1 | ASSPSAGEVYTGELF
TRBV7-9 | ASSLLNEQF
TRBV20-1 | SARSGYSFHEQF
TRBV2 | ASSEAGGSSYEQY
TRBV28 | ASSRDRPNQPQH
TRBV27 | ATSDPWRSDTQY
TRBV18 | ASSPRMRVQETQY
TRBV6-1 | ASSALAGDTQY
TRBV20-1 | SARAGTGGRETQY
TRBV19 | ASSIGRAVLYNEQF
TRBV6-1 | ASSQGTGNTEAF
TRBV4-1 | ASSQAGGRAREQF
TRBV6-1 | ASSWGGRESQETQY
TRBV7-2 | ASSLGATGTEAF
TRBV2 | ASSQDGLAGGLDEQY
TRBV5-1 | ASSSRAGGSYEQY
TRBV29-1 | SVAPGTGANVLT
TRBV10-3 | AISGTGPSTDTQY
TRBV25-1 | ASSVLSPRTMGTEAF